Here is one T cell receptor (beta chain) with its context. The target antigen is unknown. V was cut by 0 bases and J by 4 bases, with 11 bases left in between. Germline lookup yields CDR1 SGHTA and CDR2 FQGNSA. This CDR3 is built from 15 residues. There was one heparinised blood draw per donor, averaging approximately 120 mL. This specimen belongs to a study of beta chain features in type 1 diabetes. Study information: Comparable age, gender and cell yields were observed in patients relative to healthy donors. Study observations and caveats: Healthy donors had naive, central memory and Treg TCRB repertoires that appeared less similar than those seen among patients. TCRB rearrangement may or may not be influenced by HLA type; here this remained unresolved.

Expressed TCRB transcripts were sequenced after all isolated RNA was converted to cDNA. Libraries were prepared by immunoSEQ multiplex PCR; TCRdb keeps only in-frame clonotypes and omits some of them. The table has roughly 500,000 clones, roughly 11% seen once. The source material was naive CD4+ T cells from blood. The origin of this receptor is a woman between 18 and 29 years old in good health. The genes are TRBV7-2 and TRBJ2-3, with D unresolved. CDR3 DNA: TGTGCCAGCAGCTTAGCTAACGGAGCATCAGATACGCAGTATTTT. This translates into CASSLANGASDTQYF.